This paragraph reports one TCR beta chain. V lost 5 bases and J 8 bases, leaving 11 bases between the germline ends. This CDR3 has 11 amino acids. CDR1 is DFQATT, CDR2 SNEGSKA, per germline (reference sequence). This entry is derived from a study of blood T cell repertoires in COVID-19. Study-wide background: Donors in the United States, Italy and Spain gave samples during acute or convalescent COVID-19. Sources were T cells, B-cell-depleted T cells, or PBMCs; the material itself was cDNA or gDNA.

Authors' processing steps: Using reference gene primer amplification, nucleated cell counts were estimated. The method was immunoSEQ multiplex PCR; TCRdb's version includes in-frame clones alone and lacks a portion of them. The V and J calls and clone size are taken from that table; D and trimming were inferred from the DNA. Counted here are more than 13,000 clones, 80% to 85% occurring once; the ten biggest clones make up 30% to 40%. This sequence joins TRBV20-1 and TRBJ2-3; a possible D gene is TRBD1 (6 bases). What was sequenced was peripheral blood. The TCR comes from a man in his fifties or sixties with active COVID-19. CDR3 bases: TGCAGTGCTTACAGGGACCTTACGCAGTATTTT. As protein: CSAYRDLTQYF.